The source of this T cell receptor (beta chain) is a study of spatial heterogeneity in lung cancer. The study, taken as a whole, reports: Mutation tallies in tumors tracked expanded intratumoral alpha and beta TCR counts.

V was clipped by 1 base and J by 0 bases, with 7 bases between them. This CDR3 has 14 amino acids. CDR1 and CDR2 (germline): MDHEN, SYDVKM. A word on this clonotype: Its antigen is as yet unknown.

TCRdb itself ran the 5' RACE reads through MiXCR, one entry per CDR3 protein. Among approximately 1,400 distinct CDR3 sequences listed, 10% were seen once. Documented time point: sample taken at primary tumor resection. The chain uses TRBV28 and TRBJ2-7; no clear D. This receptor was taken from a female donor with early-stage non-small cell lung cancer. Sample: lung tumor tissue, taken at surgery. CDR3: CASSLYPPSYEQYF. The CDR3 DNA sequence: TGTGCCAGCAGTTTATATCCCCCCTCCTACGAGCAGTACTTC.